This T cell receptor beta chain was profiled in a study of cytomegalovirus exposure and HLA in healthy donors. The wider study: The use of the same platform for the 110 or so validation repertoires and the roughly 670 first-cohort repertoires was reported by a later analysis.

Libraries were prepared by immunoSEQ multiplex PCR; TCRdb keeps only in-frame clonotypes and omits some of them. The sample contains tens of thousands of clones, roughly 93% of which appear only once. CDR1 and CDR2 from the germline V gene are DFQATT and SNEGSKA (reference sequence). V lost 2 bases and J 8 bases, leaving 9 bases between the germline ends. The CDR3 extends over 11 amino acids. Sequencing was done on a sample of PBMCs. V usage is TRBV20-1 and J usage is TRBJ1-1, with a tentative D call TRBD1 (6 bases). The source is a woman aged 18-29 years in good health and CMV-seronegative. CDR3 DNA sequence: TGCAGTGCTAGATGGGGGACAGAAGCTTTCTTT. It specifies CSARWGTEAFF.